Given below is one T cell receptor (beta chain) in context. This sample was taken from a study of CD8 T cells in Susac syndrome. Study-level background: When their blood was taken, the Susac syndrome patients had either not yet had any therapy, were taking corticosteroids, or were taking intravenous immunoglobulin alone.

cDNA came from about 0.46 to 1 ug RNA primed by random hexamers. TCRdb re-derived calls from the immunoSEQ multiplex PCR reads in MiXCR, one entry per CDR3 protein. The table has 150,000 or so distinct CDR3 sequences, about 96% seen once. The CDR3 is 16 residues long. Trimming at V came to 0 bases and at J to 2 bases, leaving 5 bases not matched to a gene. CDR1 LGHNA and CDR2 YNFKEQ come from the germline V gene. V is TRBV4-2 and J is TRBJ2-3, with 7 positions matching TRBD1. The receptor was derived from a human donor with Susac syndrome. The sample taken for sequencing was CD4+ T cells from PBMCs. CDR3 loop: CASSQDPGGLTDTQYF. In DNA, the CDR3 is TGTGCCAGCAGCCAAGATCCAGGGGGTCTCACAGATACGCAGTATTTT.